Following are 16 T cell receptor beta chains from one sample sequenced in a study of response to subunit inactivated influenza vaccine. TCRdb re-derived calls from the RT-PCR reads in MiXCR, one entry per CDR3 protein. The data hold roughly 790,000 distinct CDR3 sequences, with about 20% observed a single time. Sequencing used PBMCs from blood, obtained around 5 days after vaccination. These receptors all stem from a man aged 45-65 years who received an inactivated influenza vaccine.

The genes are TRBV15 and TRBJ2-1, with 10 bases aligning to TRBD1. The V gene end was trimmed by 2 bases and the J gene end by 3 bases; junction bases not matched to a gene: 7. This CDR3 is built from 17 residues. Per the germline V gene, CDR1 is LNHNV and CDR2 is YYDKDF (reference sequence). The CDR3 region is CATSRNPGQGIYNEQFF. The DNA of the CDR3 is TGTGCCACCAGCAGAAATCCGGGACAGGGGATCTACAATGAGCAGTTCTTC.

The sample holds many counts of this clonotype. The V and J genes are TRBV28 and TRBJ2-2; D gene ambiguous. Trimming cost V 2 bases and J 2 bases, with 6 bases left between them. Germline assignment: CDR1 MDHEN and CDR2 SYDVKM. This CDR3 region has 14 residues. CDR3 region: CASSLSFNTGELFF. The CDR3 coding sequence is TGTGCCAGCAGTTTAAGCTTCAACACCGGGGAGCTGTTTTTT.

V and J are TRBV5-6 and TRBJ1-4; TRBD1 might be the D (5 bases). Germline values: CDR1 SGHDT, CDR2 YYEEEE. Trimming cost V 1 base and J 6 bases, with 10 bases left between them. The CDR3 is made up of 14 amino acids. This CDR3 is CASSLQGVYEKLFF. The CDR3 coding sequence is TGTGCCAGCAGCTTGCAAGGGGTCTATGAAAAACTGTTTTTT.

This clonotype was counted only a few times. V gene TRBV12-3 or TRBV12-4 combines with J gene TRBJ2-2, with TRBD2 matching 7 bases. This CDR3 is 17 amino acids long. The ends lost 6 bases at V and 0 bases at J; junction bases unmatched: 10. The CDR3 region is CASRLGSGVANTGELFF. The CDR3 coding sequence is TGTGCCAGCAGGCTAGGGAGCGGGGTCGCGAACACCGGGGAGCTGTTTTTT.

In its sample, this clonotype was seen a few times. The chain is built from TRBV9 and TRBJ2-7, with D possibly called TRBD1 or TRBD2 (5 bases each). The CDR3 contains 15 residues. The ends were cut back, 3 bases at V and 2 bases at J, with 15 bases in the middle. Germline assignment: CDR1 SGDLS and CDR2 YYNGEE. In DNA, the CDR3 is TGTGCCAGCAGCGCGGAACCAGGGACGGCCTACGAGCAGTACTTC. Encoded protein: CASSAEPGTAYEQYF.

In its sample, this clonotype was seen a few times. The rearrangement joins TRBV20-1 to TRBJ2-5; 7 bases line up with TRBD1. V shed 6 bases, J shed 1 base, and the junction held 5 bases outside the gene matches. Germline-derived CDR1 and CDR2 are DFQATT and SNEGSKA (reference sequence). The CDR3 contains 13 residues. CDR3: CSANTGVQETQYF. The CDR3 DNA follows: TGCAGTGCAAACACAGGGGTCCAAGAGACCCAGTACTTC.

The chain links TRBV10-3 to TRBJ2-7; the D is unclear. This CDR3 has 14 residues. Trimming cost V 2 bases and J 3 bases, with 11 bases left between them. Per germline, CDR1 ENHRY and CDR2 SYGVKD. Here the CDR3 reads CAISEPGTNYEQYF. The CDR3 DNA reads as TGTGCCATCAGTGAGCCAGGAACCAACTACGAGCAGTACTTC.

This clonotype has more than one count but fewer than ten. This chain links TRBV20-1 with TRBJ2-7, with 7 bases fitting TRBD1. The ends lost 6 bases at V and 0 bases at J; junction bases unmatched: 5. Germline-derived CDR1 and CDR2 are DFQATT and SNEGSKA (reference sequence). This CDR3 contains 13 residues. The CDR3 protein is CSAQRDSSYEQYF. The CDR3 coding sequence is TGCAGTGCGCAACGGGACAGCTCCTACGAGCAGTACTTC.

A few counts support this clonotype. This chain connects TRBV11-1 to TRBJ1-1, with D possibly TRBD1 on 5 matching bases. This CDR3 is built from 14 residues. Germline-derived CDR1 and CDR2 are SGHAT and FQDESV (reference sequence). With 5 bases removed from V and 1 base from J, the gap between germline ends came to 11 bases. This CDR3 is CASSKYRQNTEAFF. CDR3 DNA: TGTGCCAGCAGCAAGTACAGGCAGAACACTGAAGCTTTCTTT.

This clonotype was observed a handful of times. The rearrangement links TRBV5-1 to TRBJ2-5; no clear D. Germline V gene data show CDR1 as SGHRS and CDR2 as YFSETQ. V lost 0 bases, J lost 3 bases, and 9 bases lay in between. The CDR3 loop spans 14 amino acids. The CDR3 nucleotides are TGCGCCAGCAGCTTGGCCTGGGTGAAAGAGACCCAGTACTTC. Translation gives CASSLAWVKETQYF.

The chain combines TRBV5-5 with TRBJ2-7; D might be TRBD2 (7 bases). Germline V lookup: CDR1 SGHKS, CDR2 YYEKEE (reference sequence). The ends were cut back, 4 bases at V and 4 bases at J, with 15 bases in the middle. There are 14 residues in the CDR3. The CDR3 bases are TGTGCCAGCAGCCCCTCGGGGGGCTGGTACGAGCAGTACTTC. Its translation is CASSPSGGWYEQYF.

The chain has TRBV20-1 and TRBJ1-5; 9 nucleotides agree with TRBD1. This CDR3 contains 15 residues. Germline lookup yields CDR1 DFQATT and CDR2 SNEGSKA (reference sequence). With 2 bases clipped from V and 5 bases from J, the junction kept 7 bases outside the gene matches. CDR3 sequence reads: CSARIGQGTDQPQHF. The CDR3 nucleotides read TGCAGTGCTAGAATCGGACAGGGGACTGATCAGCCCCAGCATTTT.

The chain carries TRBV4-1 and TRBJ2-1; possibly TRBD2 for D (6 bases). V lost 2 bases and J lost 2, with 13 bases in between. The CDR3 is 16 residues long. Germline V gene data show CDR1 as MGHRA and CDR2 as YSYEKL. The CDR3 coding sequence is TGCGCCAGCAGCCAACTGTGGGGGGTCGCCTACAATGAGCAGTTCTTC. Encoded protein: CASSQLWGVAYNEQFF.

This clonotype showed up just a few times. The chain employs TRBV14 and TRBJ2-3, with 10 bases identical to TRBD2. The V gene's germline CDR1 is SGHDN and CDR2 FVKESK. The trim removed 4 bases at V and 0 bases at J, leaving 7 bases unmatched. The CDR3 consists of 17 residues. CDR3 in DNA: TGTGCCAGCAGCCCAGGACTAGCGGATCCTAGCACAGATACGCAGTATTTT. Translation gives CASSPGLADPSTDTQYF.

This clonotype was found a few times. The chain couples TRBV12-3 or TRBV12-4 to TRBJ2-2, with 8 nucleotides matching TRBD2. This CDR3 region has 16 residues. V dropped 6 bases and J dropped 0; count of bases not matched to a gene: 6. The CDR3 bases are TGTGCCAGCAGCCGTAAGCGGGGGCCGAACACCGGGGAGCTGTTTTTT. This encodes CASSRKRGPNTGELFF.

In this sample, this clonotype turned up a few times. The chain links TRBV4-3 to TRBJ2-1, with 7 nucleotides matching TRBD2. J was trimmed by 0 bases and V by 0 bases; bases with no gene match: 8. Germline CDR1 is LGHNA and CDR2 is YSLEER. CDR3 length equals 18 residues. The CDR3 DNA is TGCGCCAGCAGCCAAGATCAGCGTCGCGGGAGCTCCTACAATGAGCAGTTCTTC. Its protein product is CASSQDQRRGSSYNEQFF.